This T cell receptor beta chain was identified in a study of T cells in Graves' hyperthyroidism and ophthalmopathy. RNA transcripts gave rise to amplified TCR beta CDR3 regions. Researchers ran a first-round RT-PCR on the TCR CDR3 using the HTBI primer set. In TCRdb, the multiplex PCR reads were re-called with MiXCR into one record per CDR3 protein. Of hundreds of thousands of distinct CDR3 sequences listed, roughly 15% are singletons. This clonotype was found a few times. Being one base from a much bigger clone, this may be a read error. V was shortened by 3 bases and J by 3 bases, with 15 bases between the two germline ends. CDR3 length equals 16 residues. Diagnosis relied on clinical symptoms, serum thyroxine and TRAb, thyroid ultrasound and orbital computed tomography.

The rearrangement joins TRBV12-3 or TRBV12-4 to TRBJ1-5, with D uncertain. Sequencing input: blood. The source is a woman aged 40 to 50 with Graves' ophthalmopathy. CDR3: CASSFGGQLNNQPQHF. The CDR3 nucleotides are TGTGCCAGCAGTTTCGGCGGGCAACTTAACAATCAGCCCCAGCATTTT.